These T cell receptor beta chains were read from a single sample in a study of regulatory T cells in long-lasting Graves disease. TCRdb processed the multiplex PCR reads anew with MiXCR; each CDR3 protein has one entry. The table lists over 650,000 distinct CDR3 sequences, about 32% of them singletons. Source: peripheral blood mononuclear cells (PBMCs), taken when the disease was refractory, from a patient treated with antithyroid drugs. All receptors come from a female donor with Graves disease. Each CDR3 is given without its conserved first and last residue. Expanded clones are given a class, and other clones once, few, many or no size at all.

j_gene | v_gene | abundance | CDR3aa
TRBJ2-1 | TRBV20-1 | NA | SAQTASSYNEQF
TRBJ1-2 | TRBV6-1 | NA | ASRLDRPYGYT
TRBJ2-5 | TRBV20-1 | many | SAGYLGLAGDGQETQY
TRBJ1-2 | TRBV19 | few | ASSLVGASYGYT
TRBJ2-3 | TRBV13 | NA | ASSLSGSADTQY
TRBJ1-2 | TRBV27 | few | ASRRGINYGYT
TRBJ1-2 | TRBV28 | NA | ASNLLDGNYGYT
TRBJ2-3 | TRBV15 | NA | ATELPYRTSGIRERTDTQY
TRBJ1-1 | TRBV20-1 | few | SARGVGRWNTEAF
TRBJ2-2 | TRBV12-3/TRBV12-4 | once | ASGLGGSANTGELF
TRBJ1-1 | TRBV12-3/TRBV12-4 | few | ASSLAYTGAEAF
TRBJ1-6 | TRBV10-1 | few | ASSVDSVSPLH
TRBJ2-7 | TRBV20-1 | NA | SARDGTRSTYEQY
TRBJ1-6 | TRBV12-3/TRBV12-4 | NA | ASSLYREYSPLH
TRBJ1-5 | TRBV29-1 | few | SVSNDRGNQPQH
TRBJ1-4 | TRBV5-1 | few | ASSLLGTDNEKLF
TRBJ1-6 | TRBV27 | NA | ASSLWQGSYNSPLH
TRBJ1-6 | TRBV7-8 | few | ASSLIAGANSPLH
TRBJ1-3 | TRBV5-1 | NA | ASSLVPSGDIY
TRBJ2-7 | TRBV25-1 | NA | ASSEWAGGDEQY
TRBJ2-3 | TRBV6-2/TRBV6-3 | NA | ASTSSPASGRYSWPMGDTQY
TRBJ1-1 | TRBV6-1 | NA | ASSPYRGSPEAF
TRBJ1-5 | TRBV3-1 | NA | ASRAGMGQPQH
TRBJ2-2 | TRBV30 | few | AWSVRVPNTGELF
TRBJ1-1 | TRBV20-1 | many | SARKGGTGSEAF
TRBJ1-2 | TRBV20-1 | few | IPSETYGGYT
TRBJ2-5 | TRBV19 | few | ASAPMGRQQETQY
TRBJ1-5 | TRBV6-2/TRBV6-3 | few | ASSHGVDQPQH
NA | TRBV12-5 | NA | ASGLDRLAGYSNEQF
TRBJ2-3 | TRBV20-1 | NA | SARDVSGRVSADTQY
TRBJ1-5 | TRBV2 | NA | ASSTRGATLVINQPQH
TRBJ2-7 | TRBV11-1 | many | ASSSPPYEQY
TRBJ1-2 | TRBV29-1 | NA | SVDKQGPIPKLMGGYT
TRBJ2-7 | TRBV12-3/TRBV12-4 | NA | ASSFETGQSYEQY
TRBJ2-7 | TRBV7-2 | many | ASSLYLYEQY
TRBJ1-2 | TRBV20-1 | NA | SARDGYT
TRBJ1-4 | TRBV20-1 | few | SARGTTDEKLF
TRBJ2-7 | TRBV6-2/TRBV6-3 | NA | ASSSRQGKITYEQY
TRBJ2-5 | TRBV12-3/TRBV12-4 | many | ASNPGGLAGEEETQY
TRBJ1-6 | TRBV7-3 | NA | ASSKDRVSPLH
TRBJ2-7 | TRBV29-1 | few | SVEEGGLAGDIGEQY
TRBJ1-1 | TRBV12-3/TRBV12-4 | few | ASSSPSAGGKVEAF
TRBJ1-3 | TRBV2 | NA | ASSLGPPGNTIY
TRBJ1-1 | TRBV28 | few | ASGNHRAAF
TRBJ1-5 | TRBV27 | NA | ASSLGQNGQPQH
TRBJ1-1 | TRBV28 | many | ASSLGPLDTEAF
TRBJ2-2 | TRBV4-1 | NA | ASSQEIGARGFAGELF
TRBJ1-2 | TRBV12-3/TRBV12-4 | many | ASSLKQIYGYT
TRBJ1-4 | TRBV12-3/TRBV12-4 | few | ASSPGHNEKLF
TRBJ2-2 | TRBV27 | NA | ASSRDRGDGELF
TRBJ2-7 | TRBV7-6 | NA | ASSPYSTGYEQY